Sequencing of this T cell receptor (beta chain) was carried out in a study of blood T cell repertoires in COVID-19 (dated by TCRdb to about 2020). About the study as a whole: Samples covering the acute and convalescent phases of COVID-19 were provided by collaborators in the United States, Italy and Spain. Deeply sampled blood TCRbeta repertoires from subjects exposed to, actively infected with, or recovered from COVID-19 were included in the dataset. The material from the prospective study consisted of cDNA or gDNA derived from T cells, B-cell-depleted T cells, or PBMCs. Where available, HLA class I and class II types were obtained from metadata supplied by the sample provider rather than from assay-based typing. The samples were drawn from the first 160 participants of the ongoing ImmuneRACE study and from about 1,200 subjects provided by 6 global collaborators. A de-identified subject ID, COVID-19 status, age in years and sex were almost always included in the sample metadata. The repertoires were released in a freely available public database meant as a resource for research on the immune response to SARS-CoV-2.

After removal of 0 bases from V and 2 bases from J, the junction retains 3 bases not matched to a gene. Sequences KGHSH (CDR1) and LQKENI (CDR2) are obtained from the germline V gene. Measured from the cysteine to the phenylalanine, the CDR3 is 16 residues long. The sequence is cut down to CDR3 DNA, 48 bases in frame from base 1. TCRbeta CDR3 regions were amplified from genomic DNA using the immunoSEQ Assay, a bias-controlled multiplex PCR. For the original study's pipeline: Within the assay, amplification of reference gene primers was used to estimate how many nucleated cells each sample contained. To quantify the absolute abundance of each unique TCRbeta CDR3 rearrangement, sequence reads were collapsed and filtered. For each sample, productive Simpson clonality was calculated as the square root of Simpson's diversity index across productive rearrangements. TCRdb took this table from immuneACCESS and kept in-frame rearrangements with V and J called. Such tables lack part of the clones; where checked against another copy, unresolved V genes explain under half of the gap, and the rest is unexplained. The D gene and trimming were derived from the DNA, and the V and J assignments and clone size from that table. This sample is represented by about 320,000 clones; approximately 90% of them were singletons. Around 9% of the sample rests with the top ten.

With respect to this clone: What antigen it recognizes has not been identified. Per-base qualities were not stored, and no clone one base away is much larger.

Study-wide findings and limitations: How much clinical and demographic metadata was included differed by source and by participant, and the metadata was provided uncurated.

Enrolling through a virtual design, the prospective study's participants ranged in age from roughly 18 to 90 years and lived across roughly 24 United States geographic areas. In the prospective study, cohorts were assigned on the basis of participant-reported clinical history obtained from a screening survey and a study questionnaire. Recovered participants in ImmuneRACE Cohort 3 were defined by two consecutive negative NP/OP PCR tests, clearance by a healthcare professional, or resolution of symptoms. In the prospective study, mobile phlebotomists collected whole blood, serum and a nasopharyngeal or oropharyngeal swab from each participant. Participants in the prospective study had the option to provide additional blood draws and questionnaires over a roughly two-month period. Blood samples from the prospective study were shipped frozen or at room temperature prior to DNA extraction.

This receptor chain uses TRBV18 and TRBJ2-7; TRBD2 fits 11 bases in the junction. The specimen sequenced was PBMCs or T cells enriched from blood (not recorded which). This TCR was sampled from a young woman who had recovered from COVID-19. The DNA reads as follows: TGTGCCAGCTCACCACCGGGACTAGCGGTACCCTACGAGCAGTACTTC. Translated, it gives CASSPPGLAVPYEQYF.